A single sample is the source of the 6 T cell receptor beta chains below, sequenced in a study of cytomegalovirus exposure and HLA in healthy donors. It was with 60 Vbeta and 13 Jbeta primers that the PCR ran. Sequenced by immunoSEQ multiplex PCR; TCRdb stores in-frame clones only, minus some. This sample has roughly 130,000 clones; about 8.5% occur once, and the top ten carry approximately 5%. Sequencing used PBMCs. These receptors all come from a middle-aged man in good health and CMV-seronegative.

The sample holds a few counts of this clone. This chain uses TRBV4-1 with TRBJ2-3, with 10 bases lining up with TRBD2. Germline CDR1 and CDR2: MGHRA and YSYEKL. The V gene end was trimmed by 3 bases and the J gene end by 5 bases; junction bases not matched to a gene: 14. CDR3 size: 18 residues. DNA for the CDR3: TGCGCCAGCAGCCAGGAGGCTAGCGGGGGCATCGGGGAAGATACGCAGTATTTT. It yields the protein CASSQEASGGIGEDTQYF.

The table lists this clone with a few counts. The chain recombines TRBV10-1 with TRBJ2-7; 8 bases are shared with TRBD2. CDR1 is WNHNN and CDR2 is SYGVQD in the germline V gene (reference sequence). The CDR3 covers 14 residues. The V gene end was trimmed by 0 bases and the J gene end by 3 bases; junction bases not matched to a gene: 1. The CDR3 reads CASSESGTSYEQYF. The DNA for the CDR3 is TGCGCCAGCAGTGAGTCTGGGACTAGCTACGAGCAGTACTTC.

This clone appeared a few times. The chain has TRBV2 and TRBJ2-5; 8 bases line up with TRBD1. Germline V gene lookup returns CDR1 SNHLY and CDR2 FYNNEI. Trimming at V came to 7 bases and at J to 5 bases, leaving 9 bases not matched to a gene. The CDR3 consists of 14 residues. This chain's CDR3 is CASTRYGQGETQYF. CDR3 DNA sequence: TGTGCCAGCACCCGTTACGGACAGGGTGAGACCCAGTACTTC.

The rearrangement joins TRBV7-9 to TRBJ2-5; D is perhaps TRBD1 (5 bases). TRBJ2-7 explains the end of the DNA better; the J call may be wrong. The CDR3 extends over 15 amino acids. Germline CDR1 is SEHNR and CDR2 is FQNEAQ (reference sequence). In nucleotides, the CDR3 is TGTGCCAGCAGCTTATCGACAGCCCACTCCTACGAGCAGTACTTC. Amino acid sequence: CASSLSTAHSYEQYF.

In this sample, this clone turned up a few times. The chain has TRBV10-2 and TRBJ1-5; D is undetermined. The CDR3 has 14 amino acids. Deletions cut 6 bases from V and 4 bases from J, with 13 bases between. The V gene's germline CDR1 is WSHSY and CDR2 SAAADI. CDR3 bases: TGCGCCAGCAGGGGGTGGGGAGAAAATCAGCCCCAGCATTTT. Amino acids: CASRGWGENQPQHF.

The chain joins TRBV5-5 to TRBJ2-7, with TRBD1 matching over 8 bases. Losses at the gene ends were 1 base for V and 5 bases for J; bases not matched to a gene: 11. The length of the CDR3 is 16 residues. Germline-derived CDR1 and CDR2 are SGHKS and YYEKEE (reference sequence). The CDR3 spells CASSLLTGQAVNEQYF. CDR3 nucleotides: TGTGCCAGCAGCTTGCTAACGGGACAGGCTGTAAACGAGCAGTACTTC.